Listed below are T cell receptor beta chains from one sample, sequenced in a study of blood T cell repertoires in COVID-19. Libraries were prepared by immunoSEQ multiplex PCR; TCRdb keeps only in-frame clonotypes and omits some of them. The sample has around 130,000 clones, roughly four fifths seen once. The source material was PBMCs or T cells enriched from blood (not recorded which). The receptors were sampled from a man younger than 45 who had recovered from COVID-19. CDR3s include the opening cysteine and the closing phenylalanine or tryptophan. D genes are given only for firm matches. Part of the rows lack a size; the others show once, few, many or a class for expanded clones.

j_call,clone_size,v_call,d_call,cdr3_aa,cdr3_nt
TRBJ1-4,once,TRBV27,NA,CASSLSQGFSEKLFF,TGTGCCAGCAGTTTATCGCAGGGGTTCAGTGAAAAACTGTTTTTT
TRBJ1-6,NA,TRBV9,NA,CASSVDTGRSPLHF,TGTGCCAGCAGCGTAGACACCGGGAGGTCACCCCTCCACTTT
TRBJ2-5,NA,TRBV11-2,NA,CASSLGGQKGQETQYF,TGTGCCAGCAGCTTAGGGGGACAAAAGGGGCAAGAGACCCAGTACTTC
TRBJ1-6,NA,TRBV7-2,NA,CASSLSPGGRESLHF,TGTGCCAGCAGCTTAAGTCCGGGGGGCCGCGAGTCCCTCCACTTT
TRBJ1-3,NA,TRBV12-3/TRBV12-4,NA,CASRPSSGNTIYF,TGTGCCAGCAGGCCGAGCTCTGGAAACACCATATATTTT
TRBJ1-4,NA,TRBV29-1,NA,CSVVGEKLFF,TGCAGCGTTGTCGGTGAAAAACTGTTTTTT
TRBJ1-2,NA,TRBV27,TRBD1,CASSLQGAGYGYTF,TGTGCCAGCAGCCTACAGGGGGCAGGGTATGGCTACACCTTC
TRBJ2-2,NA,TRBV3-1/TRBV3-2,TRBD2,CASSLIGVASGGSNTGELFF,TGTGCCAGCAGTCTCATAGGGGTGGCTAGCGGGGGTTCGAACACCGGGGAGCTGTTTTTT
TRBJ1-1,few,TRBV5-1,NA,CASSLSPARVAEAFF,TGCGCCAGCAGCTTGAGCCCAGCCCGGGTGGCTGAAGCTTTCTTT
TRBJ2-5,NA,TRBV13,NA,CASSPRDGGNRETQYF,TGTGCCAGCAGCCCCCGCGACGGGGGAAATCGAGAGACCCAGTACTTC
TRBJ2-3,NA,TRBV18,NA,CASSPSLGVSDTQYF,TGTGCCAGCTCACCATCCCTAGGGGTCTCAGATACGCAGTATTTT
TRBJ2-7,NA,TRBV4-2,NA,CASSRTWDFLSAKDHYEQYF,TGTGCCAGCAGCAGAACCTGGGACTTTCTCTCAGCTAAGGACCACTACGAGCAGTACTTC
TRBJ2-2,NA,TRBV5-1,TRBD2,CASSLREGRIGELFF,TGCGCCAGCAGCTTACGGGAGGGCCGGATCGGGGAGCTGTTTTTT
TRBJ1-2,NA,TRBV19,TRBD1,CASVPRTGDGYGYTF,TGTGCCAGTGTCCCCCGTACAGGGGATGGCTATGGCTACACCTTC
TRBJ1-2,NA,TRBV29-1,NA,CSVGQDFNYGYTF,TGCAGCGTTGGACAGGACTTTAACTATGGCTACACCTTC
TRBJ1-5,NA,TRBV6-1,NA,CASSEVVGSLSQHF,TGTGCCAGCAGTGAAGTGGTGGGGAGTTTGTCCCAGCATTTT
TRBJ2-1,once,TRBV10-2,NA,CASTQGSHIYEQFF,TGCGCCAGCACTCAGGGGTCCCACATATATGAGCAGTTCTTC
TRBJ2-3,few,TRBV19,TRBD2,CASSIESSGGALSDTQYF,TGTGCCAGTAGTATAGAGTCTAGCGGGGGGGCCCTATCAGATACGCAGTATTTT
TRBJ1-2,NA,TRBV14,TRBD1,CASSPDRGYGYTF,TGTGCCAGCAGCCCAGACAGGGGATATGGCTACACCTTC
TRBJ1-1,many,TRBV7-9,NA,CASSSAGGGNTEAFF,TGTGCCAGCAGCTCCGCGGGTGGAGGGAACACTGAAGCTTTCTTT
TRBJ2-1,NA,TRBV7-2,TRBD2,CASSAPGLAGYNEQFF,TGTGCCAGCAGCGCACCGGGACTAGCGGGCTACAATGAGCAGTTCTTC
TRBJ1-2,NA,TRBV27,NA,CASSSQGALNYGYTF,TGTGCCAGCAGTTCACAAGGGGCACTTAACTATGGCTACACCTTC
TRBJ1-3,NA,TRBV19,NA,CASSFAQGSGNTIYF,TGTGCCAGTAGTTTCGCCCAGGGATCTGGAAACACCATATATTTT
TRBJ1-5,NA,TRBV6-6,TRBD1,CASSRTGEGQPQHF,TGTGCCAGCAGTCGGACAGGGGAAGGTCAGCCCCAGCATTTT
TRBJ2-7,NA,TRBV19,TRBD1,CASSIGTGGFYEQYF,TGTGCCAGTAGTATCGGGACAGGGGGATTCTACGAGCAGTACTTC
TRBJ2-2,NA,TRBV18,NA,CASSPGGATGELFF,TGTGCCAGCTCACCAGGGGGCGCCACCGGGGAGCTGTTTTTT
TRBJ1-3,NA,TRBV5-1,NA,CASSYGQPLENTIYF,TGCGCCAGCAGCTACGGACAACCTCTGGAAAACACCATATATTTT
TRBJ2-1,NA,TRBV6-6,TRBD2,CASSYVGLASYNEQFF,TGTGCCAGCAGTTACGTGGGACTAGCATCCTACAATGAGCAGTTCTTC
TRBJ2-7,few,TRBV27,TRBD1,CASSLSYYRDRAYEQYF,TGTGCCAGCAGTTTGTCTTATTACCGGGACAGGGCCTACGAGCAGTACTTC
TRBJ2-1,NA,TRBV7-9,NA,CASSLARGSYNEQFF,TGTGCCAGCAGCTTAGCAAGGGGTTCCTACAATGAGCAGTTCTTC
TRBJ2-7,NA,TRBV7-9,TRBD1,CASSSLPGQGPYEQYF,TGTGCCAGCAGCTCTCTACCGGGACAGGGCCCCTACGAGCAGTACTTC
TRBJ2-1,NA,TRBV27,NA,CASSPRQASSYNEQFF,TGTGCCAGCAGTCCACGACAGGCCAGCTCCTACAATGAGCAGTTCTTC
TRBJ1-2,NA,TRBV7-9,NA,CASSPRDYPNYGYTF,TGTGCCAGCAGCCCCCGGGACTACCCTAACTATGGCTACACCTTC
TRBJ2-1,NA,TRBV7-9,TRBD2,CASSFSGSSGEQFF,TGTGCCAGCAGCTTTAGCGGGAGTAGTGGTGAGCAGTTCTTC
TRBJ1-1,NA,TRBV2,NA,CASTQDRFFTEAFF,TGTGCCAGCACTCAAGACAGGTTTTTCACTGAAGCTTTCTTT
TRBJ1-2,NA,TRBV30,TRBD1,CAWSRDRAQGTGYTF,TGTGCCTGGAGCCGGGACAGGGCCCAAGGGACTGGCTACACCTTC
TRBJ1-2,NA,TRBV14,TRBD1,CASSPSDRAYYGYTF,TGTGCCAGCAGCCCCTCAGACAGGGCCTACTATGGCTACACCTTC
TRBJ2-1,NA,TRBV27,TRBD2,CASSLGGVVSYNEQFF,TGTGCCAGCAGTTTAGGGGGGGTGGTATCCTACAATGAGCAGTTCTTC
TRBJ2-1,NA,TRBV7-8,TRBD2,CASSLGALAGGYNEQFF,TGTGCCAGCAGCCTCGGAGCTCTAGCGGGGGGCTACAATGAGCAGTTCTTC
TRBJ2-7,NA,TRBV27,NA,CASSPTSGVYEQYF,TGTGCCAGCAGTCCGACTAGTGGAGTCTACGAGCAGTACTTC
TRBJ1-1,NA,TRBV2,NA,CASSVGQNTEAFF,TGTGCCAGCAGTGTGGGACAGAACACTGAAGCTTTCTTT
TRBJ2-3,NA,TRBV20-1,NA,CSATRADTQYF,TGCAGTGCTACTCGGGCAGATACGCAGTATTTT
TRBJ1-2,NA,TRBV19,NA,CASRYRVGQGYTF,TGTGCCAGTAGATACAGGGTGGGCCAGGGCTACACCTTC
TRBJ2-2,NA,TRBV24-1,TRBD2,CATSAPAGDQIGELFF,TGTGCCACCAGTGCGCCGGCGGGGGATCAGATCGGGGAGCTGTTTTTT
TRBJ1-2,once,TRBV19,NA,CASSIYAGDYGYTF,TGTGCCAGTAGTATTTATGCAGGGGACTATGGCTACACCTTC
TRBJ2-2,few,TRBV7-3,TRBD2,CASSPLAGGTGELFF,TGTGCCAGCAGCCCCCTAGCGGGAGGCACCGGGGAGCTGTTTTTT
TRBJ1-1,NA,TRBV14,TRBD1,CASSPDRAATEAFF,TGTGCCAGCAGCCCCGACAGGGCGGCCACTGAAGCTTTCTTT
TRBJ2-7,few,TRBV5-1,TRBD1,CASSLGTGAYEQYF,TGCGCCAGCAGCTTGGGGACAGGAGCCTACGAGCAGTACTTC
TRBJ1-6,NA,TRBV6-6,NA,CASSPKPGDFMSSYNSPLHF,TGTGCCAGCAGTCCTAAACCCGGGGACTTTATGAGCTCCTATAATTCACCCCTCCACTTT
TRBJ2-7,NA,TRBV4-1,TRBD2,CASSRLAGAYEQYF,TGCGCCAGCAGCCGACTAGCGGGAGCCTACGAGCAGTACTTC
TRBJ2-2,NA,TRBV9,NA,CASSVAGSRGANTGELFF,TGTGCCAGCAGCGTAGCGGGGTCGCGGGGTGCGAACACCGGGGAGCTGTTTTTT
TRBJ1-3,NA,TRBV7-9,NA,CASSFGGLQGAGNTIYF,TGTGCCAGCAGCTTTGGGGGTTTACAGGGAGCTGGAAACACCATATATTTT
TRBJ1-1,NA,TRBV5-6,TRBD1,CASSWGQASEAFF,TGTGCCAGCAGCTGGGGACAGGCTTCTGAAGCTTTCTTT
TRBJ2-2,NA,TRBV28,TRBD1,CASSRQGSTGELFF,TGTGCCAGCAGTAGACAGGGAAGCACCGGGGAGCTGTTTTTT